These 5 T cell receptor beta chains were sequenced from one sample in a study of cytomegalovirus exposure and HLA in healthy donors. The PCR used 60 Vbeta and 13 Jbeta primers. The protocol was immunoSEQ multiplex PCR, while the TCRdb copy is restricted to in-frame clones and leaves out a portion. The table lists roughly 200,000 clones, approximately 80% of them singletons. The sample taken for sequencing was PBMCs. The receptors derive from a boy younger than 10 in good health and CMV-seronegative.

The genes are TRBV6-5 and TRBJ1-1; tentative D call: TRBD1 (6 bases). Germline V gene data show CDR1 as MNHEY and CDR2 as SVGAGI. The CDR3 spans 13 residues. Deletions cut 5 bases from V and 1 base from J, with 8 bases between. The DNA for the CDR3 is TGTGCCAGCAGTAGGGGGGGGAACACTGAAGCTTTCTTT. Protein product: CASSRGGNTEAFF.

This clone was observed a few times. The genes are TRBV6-6 and TRBJ1-1; TRBD1 matches at 7 bases. The ends lost 6 bases at V and 6 bases at J; junction bases unmatched: 10. In germline, CDR1 is MNHNY, CDR2 SVGAGI (reference sequence). The CDR3 spans 14 residues. In DNA, the CDR3 is TGTGCCAGCAGCCCCAGACAGGGTGGCTCTGAAGCTTTCTTT. Translated, it gives CASSPRQGGSEAFF.

The J gene is TRBJ1-6, the V gene TRBV2, with D tentatively TRBD1 (6 bases). CDR3 length equals 18 residues. The V and J ends lost 1 base and 0 bases respectively, with 13 bases between them. Germline lookup yields CDR1 SNHLY and CDR2 FYNNEI. Written as DNA, the CDR3 is TGTGCCAGCAGTGAAGAGGCCGACAGGAGCTCCTATAATTCACCCCTCCACTTT. Translation: CASSEEADRSSYNSPLHF. Full variable domain (outside the CDR3, taken from reference TRBV2 and TRBJ1-6): EPEVTQTPSHQVTQMGQEVILRCVPISNHLYFYWYRQILGQKVEFLVSFYNNEISEKSEIFDDQFSVERPDGSNFTLKIRSTKLEDSAMYFCASSEEADRSSYNSPLHFGNGTRLTVT.

This rearrangement joins TRBV5-8 to TRBJ2-1, with D perhaps matching TRBD2 (6 bases). V lost 4 bases, J lost 4 bases, and 15 bases lay in between. The CDR3 length is 15 residues. The germline V gene encodes CDR1 SGHTS and CDR2 YDEGEE. CDR3 DNA sequence: TGTGCCAGCAGCGCCATGACGGCGGGGTACAATGAGCAGTTCTTC. Translating it yields CASSAMTAGYNEQFF.

The genes are TRBV6-1 and TRBJ2-3; 7 bases fit TRBD2. V lost 0 bases and J lost 2; bases outside the gene matches: 17. The V gene's germline CDR1 is MNHNS and CDR2 SASEGT. This CDR3 region has 20 residues. The DNA of the CDR3 is TGTGCCAGCAGTGAAGCCGCGTCGGGGTCGGGCGGGGGATACACAGATACGCAGTATTTT. This gives the protein CASSEAASGSGGGYTDTQYF.